One T cell receptor (beta chain) is described in this entry. What it recognizes is unknown. TCRdb re-called the RT-PCR reads with MiXCR, one entry per CDR3 protein. The sample consists of hundreds of thousands of distinct CDR3 sequences, roughly 13% of them appearing once. These data belong to a study of response to subunit inactivated influenza vaccine. Study-level results: There was a suggestion from the authors that each seasonal influenza vaccination recruits few new T cells.

This TCR was recovered from a man in his fifties or sixties who received an inactivated influenza vaccine. Sequenced material: PBMCs from blood, taken 14 days before vaccination.

CDR3 sequence: CAISEWRGQPNYGYTF. In DNA form, the CDR3 reads TGTGCCATCAGTGAATGGAGGGGACAGCCGAACTATGGCTACACCTTC. The chain links TRBV10-3 to TRBJ1-2; TRBD1 matches at 7 bases. Germline lookup yields CDR1 ENHRY and CDR2 SYGVKD. The junction had 9 bases not matched to a gene; V was cut back by 3 bases and J by 2 bases. The CDR3 length is 16 residues.